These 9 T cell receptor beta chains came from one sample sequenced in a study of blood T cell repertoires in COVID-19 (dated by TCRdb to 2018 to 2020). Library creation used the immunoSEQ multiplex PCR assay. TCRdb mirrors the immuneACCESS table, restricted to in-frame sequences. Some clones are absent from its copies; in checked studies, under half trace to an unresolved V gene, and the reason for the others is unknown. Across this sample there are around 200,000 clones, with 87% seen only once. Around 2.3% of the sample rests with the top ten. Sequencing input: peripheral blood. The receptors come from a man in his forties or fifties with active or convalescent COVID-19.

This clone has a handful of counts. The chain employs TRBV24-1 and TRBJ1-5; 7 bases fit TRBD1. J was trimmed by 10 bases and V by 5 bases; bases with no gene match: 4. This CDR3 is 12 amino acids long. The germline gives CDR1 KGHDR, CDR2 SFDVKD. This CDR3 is CATSAQGGPQHF. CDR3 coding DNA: TGTGCCACCAGTGCCCAGGGGGGCCCCCAGCATTTT.

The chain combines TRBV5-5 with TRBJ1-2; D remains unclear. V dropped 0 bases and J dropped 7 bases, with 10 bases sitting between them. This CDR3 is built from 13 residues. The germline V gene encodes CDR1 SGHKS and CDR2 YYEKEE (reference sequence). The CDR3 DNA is TGTGCCAGCAGCTTGGCGGGGAAGGGTGGCTACACCTTC. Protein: CASSLAGKGGYTF.

CDR3 sequence (DNA): TGTGCCAGCAGTAAATTCGGGAACACTGAAGCTTTCTTT. Amino acids: CASSKFGNTEAFF. The chain combines TRBV12-3 or TRBV12-4 with TRBJ1-1; D is unclear. Trimming shortened V by 5 bases and J by 1 base, and 8 bases separated the two germline ends. This CDR3 contains 13 residues.

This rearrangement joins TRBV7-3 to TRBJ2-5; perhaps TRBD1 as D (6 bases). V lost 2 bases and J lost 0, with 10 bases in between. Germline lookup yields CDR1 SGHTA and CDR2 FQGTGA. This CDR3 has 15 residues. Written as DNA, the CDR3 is TGTGCCAGCAGCTTACTGACAGGAGACCAAGAGACCCAGTACTTC. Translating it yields CASSLLTGDQETQYF.

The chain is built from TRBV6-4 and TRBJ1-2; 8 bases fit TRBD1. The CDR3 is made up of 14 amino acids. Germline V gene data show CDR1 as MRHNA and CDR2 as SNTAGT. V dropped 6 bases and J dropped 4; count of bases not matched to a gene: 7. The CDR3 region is CASRPGQGSYGYTF. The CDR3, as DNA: TGTGCCAGCAGACCCGGACAGGGTTCCTATGGCTACACCTTC.

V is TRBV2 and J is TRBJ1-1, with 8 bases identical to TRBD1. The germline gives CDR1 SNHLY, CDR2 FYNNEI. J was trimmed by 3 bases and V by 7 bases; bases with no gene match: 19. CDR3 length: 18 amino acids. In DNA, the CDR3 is TGTGCCAGCATCCCTGGACAGGGTATGGTTAGGAAGGACACTGAAGCTTTCTTT. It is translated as CASIPGQGMVRKDTEAFF.

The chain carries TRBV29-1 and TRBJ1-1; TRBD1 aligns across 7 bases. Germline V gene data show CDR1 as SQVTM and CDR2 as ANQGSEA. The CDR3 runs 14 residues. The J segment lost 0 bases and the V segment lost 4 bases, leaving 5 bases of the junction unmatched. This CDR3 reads CSVVNRGLNTEAFF. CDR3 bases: TGCAGCGTTGTGAACAGGGGTTTGAACACTGAAGCTTTCTTT.

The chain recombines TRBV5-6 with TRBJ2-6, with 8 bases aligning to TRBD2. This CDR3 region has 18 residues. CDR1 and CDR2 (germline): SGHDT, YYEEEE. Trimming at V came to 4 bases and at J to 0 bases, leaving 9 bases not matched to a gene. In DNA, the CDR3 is TGTGCCAGCAGCGGCTCTCGGGGGGGTGGCTCTGGGGCCAACGTCCTGACTTTC. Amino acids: CASSGSRGGGSGANVLTF.

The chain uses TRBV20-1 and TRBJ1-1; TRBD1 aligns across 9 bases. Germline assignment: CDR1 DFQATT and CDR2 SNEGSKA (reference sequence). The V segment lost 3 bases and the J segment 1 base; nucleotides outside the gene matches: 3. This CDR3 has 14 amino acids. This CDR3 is CSASPGQGNTEAFF. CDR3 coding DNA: TGCAGTGCTAGTCCGGGACAGGGGAACACTGAAGCTTTCTTT.